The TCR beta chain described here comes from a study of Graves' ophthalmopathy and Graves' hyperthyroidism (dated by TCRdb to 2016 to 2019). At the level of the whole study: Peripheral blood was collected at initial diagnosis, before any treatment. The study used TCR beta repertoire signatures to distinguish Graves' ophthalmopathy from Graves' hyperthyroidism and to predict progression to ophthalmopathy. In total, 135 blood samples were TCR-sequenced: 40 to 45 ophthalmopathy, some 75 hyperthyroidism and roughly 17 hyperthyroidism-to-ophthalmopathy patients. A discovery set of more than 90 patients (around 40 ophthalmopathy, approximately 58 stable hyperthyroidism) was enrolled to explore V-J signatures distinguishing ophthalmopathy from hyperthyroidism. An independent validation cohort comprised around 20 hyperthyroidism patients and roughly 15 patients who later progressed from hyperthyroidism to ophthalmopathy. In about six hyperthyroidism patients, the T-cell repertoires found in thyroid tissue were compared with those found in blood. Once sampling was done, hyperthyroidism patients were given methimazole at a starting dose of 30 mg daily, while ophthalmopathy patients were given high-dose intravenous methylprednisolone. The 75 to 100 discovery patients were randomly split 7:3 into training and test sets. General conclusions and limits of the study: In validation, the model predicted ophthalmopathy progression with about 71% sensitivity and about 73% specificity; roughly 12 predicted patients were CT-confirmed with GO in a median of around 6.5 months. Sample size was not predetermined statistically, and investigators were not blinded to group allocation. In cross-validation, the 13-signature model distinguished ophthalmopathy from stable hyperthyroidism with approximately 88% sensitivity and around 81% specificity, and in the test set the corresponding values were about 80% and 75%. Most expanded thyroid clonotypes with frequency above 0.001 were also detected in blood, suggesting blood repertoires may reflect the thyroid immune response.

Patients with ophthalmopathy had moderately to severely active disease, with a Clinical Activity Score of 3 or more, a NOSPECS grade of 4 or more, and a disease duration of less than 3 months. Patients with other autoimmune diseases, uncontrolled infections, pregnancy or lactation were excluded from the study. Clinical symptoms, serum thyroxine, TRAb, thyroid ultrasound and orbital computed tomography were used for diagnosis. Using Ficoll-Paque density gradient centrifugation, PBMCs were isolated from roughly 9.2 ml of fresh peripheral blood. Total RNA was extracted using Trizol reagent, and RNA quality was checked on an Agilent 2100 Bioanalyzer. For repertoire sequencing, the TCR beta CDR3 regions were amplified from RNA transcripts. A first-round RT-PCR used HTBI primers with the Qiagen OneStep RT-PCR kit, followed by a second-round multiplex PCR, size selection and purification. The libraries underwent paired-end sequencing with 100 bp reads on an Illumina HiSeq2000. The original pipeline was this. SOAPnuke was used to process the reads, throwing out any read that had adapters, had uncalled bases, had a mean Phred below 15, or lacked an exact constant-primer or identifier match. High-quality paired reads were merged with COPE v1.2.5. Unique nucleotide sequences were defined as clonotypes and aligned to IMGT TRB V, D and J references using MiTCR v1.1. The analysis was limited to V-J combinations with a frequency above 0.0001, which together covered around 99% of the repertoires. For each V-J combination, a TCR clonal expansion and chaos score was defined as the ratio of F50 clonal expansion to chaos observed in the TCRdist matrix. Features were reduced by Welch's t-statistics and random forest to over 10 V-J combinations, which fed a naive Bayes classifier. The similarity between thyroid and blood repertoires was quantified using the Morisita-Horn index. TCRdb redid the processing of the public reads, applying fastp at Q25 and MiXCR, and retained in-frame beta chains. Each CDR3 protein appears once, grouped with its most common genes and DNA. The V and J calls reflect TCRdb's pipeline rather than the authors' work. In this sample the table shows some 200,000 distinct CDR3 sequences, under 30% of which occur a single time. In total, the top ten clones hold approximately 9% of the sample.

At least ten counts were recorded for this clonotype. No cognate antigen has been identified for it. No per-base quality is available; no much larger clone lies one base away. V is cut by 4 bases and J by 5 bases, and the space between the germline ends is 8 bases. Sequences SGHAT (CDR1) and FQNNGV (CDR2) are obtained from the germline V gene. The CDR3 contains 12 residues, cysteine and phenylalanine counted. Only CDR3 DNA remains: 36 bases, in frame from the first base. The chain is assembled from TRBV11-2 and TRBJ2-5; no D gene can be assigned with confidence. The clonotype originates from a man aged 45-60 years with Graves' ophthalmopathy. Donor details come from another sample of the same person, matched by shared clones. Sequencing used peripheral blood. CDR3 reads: CASSSHPETQYF. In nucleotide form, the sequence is TGTGCCAGCAGCTCCCACCCGGAGACCCAGTACTTC.